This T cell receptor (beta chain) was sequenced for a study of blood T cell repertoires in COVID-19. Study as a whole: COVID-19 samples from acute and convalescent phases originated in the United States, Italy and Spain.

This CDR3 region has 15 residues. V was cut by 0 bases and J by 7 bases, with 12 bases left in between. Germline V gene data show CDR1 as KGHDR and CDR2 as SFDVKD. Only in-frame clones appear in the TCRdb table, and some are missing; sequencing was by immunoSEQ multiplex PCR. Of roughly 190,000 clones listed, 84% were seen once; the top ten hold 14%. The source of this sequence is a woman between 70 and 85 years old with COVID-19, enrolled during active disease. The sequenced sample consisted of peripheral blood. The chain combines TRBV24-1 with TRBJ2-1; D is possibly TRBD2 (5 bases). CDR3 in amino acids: CATSDLGSLANEQFF. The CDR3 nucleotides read TGTGCCACCAGTGATTTGGGCTCTCTAGCAAATGAGCAGTTCTTC.